The 26 T cell receptor beta chains below all came from one sample that was sequenced in a study of T cells in localized non-small cell lung cancer. Method: immunoSEQ multiplex PCR; TCRdb's copy keeps in-frame clones and lacks some. The sample contains 130,000 or so clones, 80% to 90% of which appear only once. The sample was peripheral blood, taken before any cancer treatment. All receptors derive from a female donor older than 55 with stage I lung adenocarcinoma.

The genes are TRBV5-1 and TRBJ2-1, with D unresolved. V shed 5 bases and J shed 0 bases, with 12 bases lying between them. The CDR3 is made up of 15 amino acids. The germline V gene encodes CDR1 SGHRS and CDR2 YFSETQ. The CDR3 nucleotides are TGCGCCAGCAGACCCACTCCAAGCTCCTACAATGAGCAGTTCTTC. This sequence encodes CASRPTPSSYNEQFF. The whole variable domain, filled in from reference TRBV5-1 and TRBJ2-1, reads KAGVTQTPRYLIKTRGQQVTLSCSPISGHRSVSWYQQTPGQGLQFLFEYFSETQRNKGNFPGRFSGRQFSNSRSEMNVSTLELGDSALYLCASRPTPSSYNEQFFGPGTRLTVL.

The chain links TRBV11-2 to TRBJ2-5, with D perhaps matching TRBD2 (6 bases). This CDR3 spans 14 amino acids. V dropped 7 bases and J dropped 2 bases, with 14 bases sitting between them. CDR1 and CDR2 from the germline V gene are SGHAT and FQNNGV. Written as DNA, the CDR3 is TGTGCCAGCAACTGGCGTGGGGGGCAAGAGACCCAGTACTTC. Translating it yields CASNWRGGQETQYF.

The rearrangement joins TRBV5-5 to TRBJ2-1; D gene uncertain. The V and J ends lost 0 bases and 4 bases respectively, with 11 bases between them. The CDR3 totals 15 residues. CDR1 is SGHKS and CDR2 is YYEKEE in the germline V gene (reference sequence). The CDR3 region has the DNA TGTGCCAGCAGCTTGGAAGGAAATCCGTACAATGAGCAGTTCTTC. Amino acids: CASSLEGNPYNEQFF.

J is TRBJ2-7 and V is TRBV7-7; 9 nucleotides agree with TRBD2. Germline V gene data show CDR1 as SSHAT and CDR2 as FNYEAQ (reference sequence). This CDR3 spans 15 amino acids. J lost 4 bases, V lost 0 bases, and 4 bases had no gene match. Here the CDR3 DNA reads TGTGCCAGCAGCTTAGCTAGCGGGAGTAAATACGAGCAGTACTTC. Protein product: CASSLASGSKYEQYF.

This chain uses TRBV5-1 with TRBJ1-2; the D is unclear. Per the germline V gene, CDR1 is SGHRS and CDR2 is YFSETQ. The length of the CDR3 is 16 residues. The V and J ends lost 4 bases and 6 bases respectively, with 22 bases between them. In DNA, the CDR3 is TGCGCCAGCAGCGGGGTGGCCGGGAAACCCAAGAATGGCTACACCTTC. Amino acid sequence: CASSGVAGKPKNGYTF.

This clone was found a few times. The chain joins TRBV4-2 to TRBJ2-7, with 10 bases lining up with TRBD2. Germline V CDR1 and CDR2: LGHNA, YNFKEQ. The V gene end was trimmed by 4 bases and the J gene end by 2 bases; junction bases not matched to a gene: 8. The CDR3 extends over 16 amino acids. In nucleotides, the CDR3 is TGTGCCAGCAGCCCGGCCGGGACTAGCGCTACCTACGAGCAGTACTTC. It translates to CASSPAGTSATYEQYF.

The chain carries TRBV2 and TRBJ1-4; maybe TRBD1 (6 bases). CDR3 length: 15 residues. Germline CDR1 SNHLY, CDR2 FYNNEI. V was pared by 4 bases and J by 8 bases, with 17 bases between. The CDR3 region is CASSGPTGAGEKLFF. The DNA of the CDR3 is TGTGCCAGCAGTGGACCGACGGGGGCAGGGGAAAAACTGTTTTTT.

DNA of the CDR3: TGTGCCATCAGTGACACAGGGGTCGCTGGAAACACCATATATTTT. Translating it yields CAISDTGVAGNTIYF. This chain connects TRBV10-3 to TRBJ1-3; 7 bases agree with TRBD1. The germline CDR1 and CDR2 sequences are ENHRY and SYGVKD. J lost 2 bases, V lost 3 bases, and 4 bases had no gene match. This CDR3 contains 15 residues.

V gene TRBV2 combines with J gene TRBJ2-5, with 11 bases that match TRBD2. The germline V gene has CDR1 SNHLY and CDR2 FYNNEI. Unmatched junction bases numbered 8, after V lost 4 bases and J lost 4 bases. This CDR3 spans 16 amino acids. CDR3 protein: CASSGVLAGGGETQYF. The CDR3 DNA is TGTGCCAGCAGTGGGGTGCTAGCGGGAGGAGGAGAGACCCAGTACTTC.

The chain has TRBV10-1 and TRBJ2-1; D is unclear. The CDR3 extends over 13 amino acids. Trimming left V 2 bases short and J 13 bases short, with 15 bases between. CDR1 WNHNN and CDR2 SYGVQD come from the germline V gene (reference sequence). CDR3 nucleotides: TGCGCCAGCAGTGAGACCCTCTCGGAGCCTCAGTTCTTC. It is translated as CASSETLSEPQFF.

The chain recombines TRBV5-4 with TRBJ1-2; D call uncertain. Germline V gene data show CDR1 as SGHNT and CDR2 as YYREEE (reference sequence). This CDR3 has 15 amino acids. Trimming left V 0 bases short and J 0 bases short, with 9 bases between. CDR3 coding DNA: TGTGCCAGCAGCTTGGTTCACCCGCCTAACTATGGCTACACCTTC. Translation gives CASSLVHPPNYGYTF.

V gene TRBV18 combines with J gene TRBJ2-2; unclear D gene. The V gene's germline CDR1 is KGHSH and CDR2 LQKENI. Between the trimmed V and J ends, which lost 2 bases and 1 base, there was a span of 11 bases. CDR3 length equals 16 residues. In DNA form, the CDR3 reads TGTGCCAGCTCACCAAGCGTGGATAAGAACACCGGGGAGCTGTTTTTT. It is translated as CASSPSVDKNTGELFF.

The V gene is TRBV5-4, the J gene TRBJ2-1; 10 bases align to TRBD2. CDR3 size: 15 residues. Germline V gene sequence: CDR1 SGHNT, CDR2 YYREEE (reference sequence). V lost 5 bases and J lost 9; bases outside the gene matches: 11. CDR3 DNA sequence: TGTGCCAGCAGTACTCCTAGCGGGAGTCACCGTGAGCAGTTCTTC. It specifies CASSTPSGSHREQFF.

The chain joins TRBV21-1 to TRBJ2-1. TRBV21-1 is a recognized pseudogene. This CDR3 comprises 17 residues. CDR3 residues: CASSKVVGKLGYNEQFF. The CDR3 region has the DNA TGTGCCAGCAGCAAAGTTGTAGGCAAATTGGGTTACAATGAGCAGTTCTTC.

The genes are TRBV6-1 and TRBJ2-5, with D possibly matching TRBD1 (6 bases). Germline CDR1 reads MNHNS; CDR2 reads SASEGT. The ends were cut back, 7 bases at V and 5 bases at J, with 20 bases in the middle. CDR3 length equals 15 residues. The chain's CDR3 is CASTEGHLGGETQYF. For the CDR3, the DNA is TGTGCCAGCACCGAGGGACACCTAGGCGGGGAGACCCAGTACTTC.

The table lists this clone with a count of one. J is TRBJ2-7 and V is TRBV27; 7 bases match TRBD1. V dropped 6 bases and J dropped 7; count of bases not matched to a gene: 24. The germline gives CDR1 MNHEY, CDR2 SMNVEV (reference sequence). CDR3 length equals 18 residues. DNA for the CDR3: TGTGCCAGCAGAGGGTTCTTCTCAGGGACAGCTAAATCGGAAGAGCAGTACTTC. Translating it yields CASRGFFSGTAKSEEQYF.

This clone was counted between two and nine times. The rearrangement uses TRBV19 and TRBJ1-3, with D unclear. Trimming stripped 8 bases from V and 0 bases from J, with 11 bases between. This CDR3 comprises 14 residues. Germline V gives CDR1 LNHDA, CDR2 SQIVND (reference sequence). Written as DNA, the CDR3 is TGTGCCAGTCTACAAAGGAACTCTGGAAACACCATATATTTT. Translation: CASLQRNSGNTIYF.

This clone occurred a few times. The chain joins TRBV9 to TRBJ1-1; D remains ambiguous. V lost 0 bases and J lost 6, with 9 bases in between. The CDR3 is 13 residues long. The V gene's germline CDR1 is SGDLS and CDR2 YYNGEE. CDR3 in amino acids: CASSVVRRPEAFF. CDR3 bases: TGTGCCAGCAGCGTAGTTAGGCGGCCTGAAGCTTTCTTT. The complete variable domain, with remaining parts taken from reference TRBV9 and TRBJ1-1, reads DSGVTQTPKHLITATGQRVTLRCSPRSGDLSVYWYQQSLDQGLQFLIQYYNGEERAKGNILERFSAQQFPDLHSELNLSSLELGDSALYFCASSVVRRPEAFFGQGTRLTVV.

The chain recombines TRBV19 with TRBJ1-5, with D tentatively TRBD1 (6 bases). CDR1 and CDR2 (germline): LNHDA, SQIVND (reference sequence). The CDR3 is 16 residues long. V was shortened by 2 bases and J by 8 bases, with 19 bases between the two germline ends. In DNA form, the CDR3 reads TGTGCCAGTAGTATAAGGGAAGGGGACAAGAAGAAGCCCCAGCATTTT. This translates into CASSIREGDKKKPQHF.

V gene TRBV28 combines with J gene TRBJ2-3; possibly TRBD1 for D (6 bases). The CDR3 length is 14 residues. V lost 3 bases and J lost 6, with 13 bases in between. The germline V gene encodes CDR1 MDHEN and CDR2 SYDVKM. CDR3 residues: CASSLQGKMDTQYF. CDR3 coding DNA: TGTGCCAGCAGTTTGCAGGGGAAAATGGATACGCAGTATTTT.

The J gene is TRBJ2-3, the V gene TRBV30; tentatively, D is TRBD1 (6 bases). V lost 2 bases and J 8 bases, leaving 14 bases between the germline ends. The germline gives CDR1 GTSNPN, CDR2 SVGIG (reference sequence). The CDR3 is 13 residues long. The CDR3 bases are TGTGCCTGGAGTCCAAGGGGGAAAGGTACGCAGTATTTT. Translated, it gives CAWSPRGKGTQYF.

The DNA of the CDR3 is TGTGCCATCCAGGGGTCTAACTACGAGCAGTACTTC. This encodes CAIQGSNYEQYF. The chain employs TRBV10-3 and TRBJ2-7; D possibly corresponds to TRBD1 (6 bases). This CDR3 has 12 amino acids. Germline V CDR1 and CDR2: ENHRY, SYGVKD. V was clipped by 8 bases and J by 3 bases, with 11 bases between them.

This clone was counted once. This chain uses TRBV4-1 with TRBJ2-1; the match to TRBD2 covers 10 bases. This CDR3 is built from 18 residues. The germline V gene encodes CDR1 MGHRA and CDR2 YSYEKL. J lost 7 bases, V lost 0 bases, and 12 bases had no gene match. CDR3 protein: CASSQDRLAGATWNEQFF. CDR3 sequence (DNA): TGCGCCAGCAGCCAAGATAGGCTAGCGGGAGCCACTTGGAATGAGCAGTTCTTC.

This clone was seen only a few times. The chain has TRBV19 and TRBJ1-2; 7 positions agree with TRBD1. Germline-derived CDR1 and CDR2 are LNHDA and SQIVND (reference sequence). This CDR3 is 12 amino acids long. With 7 bases clipped from V and 11 bases from J, the junction kept 10 bases outside the gene matches. The CDR3 loop is CASTLGQAKYTF. CDR3 coding DNA: TGTGCCAGTACCCTAGGACAGGCCAAGTACACCTTC.

The CDR3 here is CASSLAPGDQPQHF. The CDR3 DNA reads as TGTGCCAGCAGCTTAGCGCCTGGGGATCAGCCCCAGCATTTT. The rearrangement joins TRBV7-2 to TRBJ1-5, with unresolved D. The CDR3 has 14 residues. The V end lost 0 bases, the J end lost 5 bases, and 8 bases lay between the germline ends. Germline V CDR1 and CDR2: SGHTA, FQGNSA.

The gene calls are TRBV30 and TRBJ2-3; D call uncertain. Germline values: CDR1 GTSNPN, CDR2 SVGIG (reference sequence). V gave up 4 bases and J gave up 6 bases, with 20 bases separating them. There are 15 residues in the CDR3. The CDR3 here is CAWNTLSQQGDTQYF. The CDR3, as DNA: TGTGCCTGGAATACGTTATCCCAACAAGGGGATACGCAGTATTTT.